This T cell receptor beta chain was observed in a study of molecular identifiers for immune sequencing clone quantification. Study-wide results and limits: It was shown that clones above 20 RNA copies held over 98% of effector molecules, but under 1% in naive cells. Approximately 1 million naive cells reportedly did not prevent detection of spiked Jurkat TCR RNA from one cell.

This clonotype was recorded at least ten times. Its target is not known. The CDR3 is made up of 14 amino acids. CDR1 is MNHEY and CDR2 is SVGEGT in the germline V gene. The V end was cut by 6 bases, the J end by 4 bases, with 10 bases between. The authors gated naive CD8 T cells as CD8+CD4-CCR7+CD45RA+ for sorting. From the PCR reads, TCRdb called clonotypes with MiXCR, one entry per CDR3 protein. The top ten hold around 0.78% of the sample, which has over 550,000 distinct CDR3 sequences, roughly 27% seen once. The sequenced sample consisted of naive CD8+ T cells from blood, with Jurkat cell RNA spiked in. Noted subset: FACS-sorted CD8+CD4-CCR7+CD45RA+ naive T cells. The source is a human donor in good health. Some libraries in this study had Jurkat cell RNA spiked in. The chain combines TRBV6-2 or TRBV6-3 with TRBJ1-6, with D unresolved. This CDR3 is CASSWTDYNSPLHF. DNA for the CDR3: TGTGCCAGCAGCTGGACGGATTATAATTCACCCCTCCACTTT.